This T cell receptor (beta chain) was found in a study of T cells expressing NK-cell markers. Looking at the study overall: Cells sorted as CD3+CD56+NKG2C+, CD3+CD56+NKG2C- and CD3+CD56-NKG2C+ T cells supplied the TCR beta repertoires.

Researchers built TCR beta cDNA using 5'RACE template switching with UMIs. TCRdb reprocessed the 5' RACE reads and reports one entry per CDR3 protein, with no DNA. This sample's clone table lists 400,000 to 450,000 distinct CDR3 sequences. Regarding the study as a whole: Uncertainty persisted over the HCMV specificity of expanded NKG2C+ T cell clones. In a few donors, dominant clonotypes made up about 28.3-65% of CD3+CD56-NKG2C+ cells.

This CDR3 comprises 14 residues. Germline-derived CDR1 and CDR2 are SGHRS and YFSETQ. Concerning this clonotype itself: The antigen remains unidentified.

Source material: blood T cells: a sorted CD56 or NKG2C T cell subset, CD4+ or CD8+ T cells, or bulk PBMC T cells (not recorded which). The source is a woman between 18 and 75 years old in good health. This chain connects TRBV5-1 to TRBJ2-5. CDR3 sequence reads: CASSLSSGQETQYF.